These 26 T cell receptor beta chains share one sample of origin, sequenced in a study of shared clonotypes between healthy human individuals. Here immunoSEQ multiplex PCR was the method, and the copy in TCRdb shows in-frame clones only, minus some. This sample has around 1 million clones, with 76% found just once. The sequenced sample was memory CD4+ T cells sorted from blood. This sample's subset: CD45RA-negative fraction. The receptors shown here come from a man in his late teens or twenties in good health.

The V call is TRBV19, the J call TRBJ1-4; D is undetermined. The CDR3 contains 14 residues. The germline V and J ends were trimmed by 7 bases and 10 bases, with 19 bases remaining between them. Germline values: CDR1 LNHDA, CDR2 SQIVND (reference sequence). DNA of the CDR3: TGTGCCAGTACCGATACTGGGTCAAAGGGAAAACTGTTTTTT. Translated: CASTDTGSKGKLFF.

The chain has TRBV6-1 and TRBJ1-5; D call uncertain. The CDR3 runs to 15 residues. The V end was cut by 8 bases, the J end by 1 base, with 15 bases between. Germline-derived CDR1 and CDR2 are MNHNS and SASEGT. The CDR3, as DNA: TGTGCCAGCGGGTTAGCCGGGTTGAGCAATCAGCCCCAGCATTTT. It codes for CASGLAGLSNQPQHF.

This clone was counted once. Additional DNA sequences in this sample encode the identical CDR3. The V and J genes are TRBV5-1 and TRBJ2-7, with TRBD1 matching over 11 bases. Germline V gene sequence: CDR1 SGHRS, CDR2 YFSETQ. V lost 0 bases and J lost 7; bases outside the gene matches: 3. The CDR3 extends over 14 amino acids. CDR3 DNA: TGCGCCAGCAGCTTGGAGGACAGGGGGCAAGAGCAGTACTTC. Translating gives CASSLEDRGQEQYF. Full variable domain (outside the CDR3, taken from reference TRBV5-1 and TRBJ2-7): KAGVTQTPRYLIKTRGQQVTLSCSPISGHRSVSWYQQTPGQGLQFLFEYFSETQRNKGNFPGRFSGRQFSNSRSEMNVSTLELGDSALYLCASSLEDRGQEQYFGPGTRLTVT.

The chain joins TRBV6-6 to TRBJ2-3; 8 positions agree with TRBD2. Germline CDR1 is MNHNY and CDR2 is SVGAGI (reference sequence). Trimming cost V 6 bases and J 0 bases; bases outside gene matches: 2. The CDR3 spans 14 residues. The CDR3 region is CASRRGGSTDTQYF. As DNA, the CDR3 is TGTGCCAGCAGACGGGGGGGAAGCACAGATACGCAGTATTTT.

The CDR3 DNA reads TGTGCCAGCAGCTTTACAGGGTCTCGTGGCTACACCTTC. Encoded protein: CASSFTGSRGYTF. The chain couples TRBV27 to TRBJ1-2, with a possible D match to TRBD1 (6 bases). There are 13 residues in the CDR3. The germline gives CDR1 MNHEY, CDR2 SMNVEV (reference sequence). Trimming cost V 6 bases and J 7 bases, with 15 bases left between them.

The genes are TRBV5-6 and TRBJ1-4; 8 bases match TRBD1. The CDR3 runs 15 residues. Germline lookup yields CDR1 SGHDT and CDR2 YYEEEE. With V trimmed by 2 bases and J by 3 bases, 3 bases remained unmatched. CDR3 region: CASSFLQGANEKLFF. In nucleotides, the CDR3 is TGTGCCAGCAGCTTTCTACAGGGGGCTAATGAAAAACTGTTTTTT.

The CDR3 sequence is CASSYGSGLATDTQYF. The DNA for the CDR3 is TGTGCCAGCAGTTACGGATCGGGACTAGCCACAGATACGCAGTATTTT. The chain carries TRBV6-6 and TRBJ2-3, with 9 positions matching TRBD2. This CDR3 comprises 16 residues. CDR1 and CDR2 (germline): MNHNY, SVGAGI (reference sequence). V shed 2 bases, J shed 2 bases, and the junction held 5 bases outside the gene matches.

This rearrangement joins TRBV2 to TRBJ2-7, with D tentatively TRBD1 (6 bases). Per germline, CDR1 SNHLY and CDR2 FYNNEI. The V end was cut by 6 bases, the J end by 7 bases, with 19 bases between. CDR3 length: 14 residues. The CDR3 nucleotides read TGTGCCAGCAGCAAAAGTACAGGGACGGGAGAGCAGTACTTC. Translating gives CASSKSTGTGEQYF.

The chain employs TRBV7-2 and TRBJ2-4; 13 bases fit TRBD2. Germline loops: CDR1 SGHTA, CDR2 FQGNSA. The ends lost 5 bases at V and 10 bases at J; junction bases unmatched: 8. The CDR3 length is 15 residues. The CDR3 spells CASSQRTSGGLIQYF. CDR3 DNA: TGTGCCAGCAGCCAAAGGACTAGCGGGGGACTTATTCAGTACTTC.

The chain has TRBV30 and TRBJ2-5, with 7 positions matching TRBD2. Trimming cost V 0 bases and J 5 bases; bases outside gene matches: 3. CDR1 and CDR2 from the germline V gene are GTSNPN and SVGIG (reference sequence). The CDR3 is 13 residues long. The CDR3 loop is CAWSVTGRETQYF. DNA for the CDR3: TGTGCCTGGAGTGTAACCGGGAGGGAGACCCAGTACTTC. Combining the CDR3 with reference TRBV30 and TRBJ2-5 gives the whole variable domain SQTIHQWPATLVQPVGSPLSLECTVEGTSNPNLYWYRQAAGRGLQLLFYSVGIGQISSEVPQNLSASRPQDRQFILSSKKLLLSDSGFYLCAWSVTGRETQYFGPGTRLLVL.

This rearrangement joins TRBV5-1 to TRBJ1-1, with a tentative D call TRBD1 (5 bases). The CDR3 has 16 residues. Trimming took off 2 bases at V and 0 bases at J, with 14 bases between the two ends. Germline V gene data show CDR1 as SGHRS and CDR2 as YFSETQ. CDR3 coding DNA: TGCGCCAGCAGCTTCAACAGGTTAACAATGAACACTGAAGCTTTCTTT. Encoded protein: CASSFNRLTMNTEAFF.

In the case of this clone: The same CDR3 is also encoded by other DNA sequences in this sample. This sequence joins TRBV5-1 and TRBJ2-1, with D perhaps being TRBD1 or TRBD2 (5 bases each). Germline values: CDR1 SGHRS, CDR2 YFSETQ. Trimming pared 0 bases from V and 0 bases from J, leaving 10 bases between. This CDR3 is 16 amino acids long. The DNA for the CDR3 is TGCGCCAGCAGCTTGGGAGGGGCCAGCTCCTACAATGAGCAGTTCTTC. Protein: CASSLGGASSYNEQFF. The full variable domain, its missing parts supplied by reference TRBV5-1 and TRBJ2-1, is KAGVTQTPRYLIKTRGQQVTLSCSPISGHRSVSWYQQTPGQGLQFLFEYFSETQRNKGNFPGRFSGRQFSNSRSEMNVSTLELGDSALYLCASSLGGASSYNEQFFGPGTRLTVL.

In DNA form, the CDR3 reads TGTGCCAGTAGTCCGAGCAGTGCTAACTATGGCTACACCTTC. Encoded protein: CASSPSSANYGYTF. The genes are TRBV19 and TRBJ1-2; D remains ambiguous. CDR1 is LNHDA, CDR2 SQIVND, per germline (reference sequence). Trimming left V 5 bases short and J 0 bases short, with 10 bases between. CDR3 length: 14 residues.

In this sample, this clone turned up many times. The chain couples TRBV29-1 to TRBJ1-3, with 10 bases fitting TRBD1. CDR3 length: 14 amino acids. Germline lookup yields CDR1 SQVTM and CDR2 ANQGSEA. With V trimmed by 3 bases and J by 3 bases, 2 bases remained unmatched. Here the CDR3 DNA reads TGCAGCGTTGACGGACAGGGGGGTGGAAACACCATATATTTT. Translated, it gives CSVDGQGGGNTIYF.

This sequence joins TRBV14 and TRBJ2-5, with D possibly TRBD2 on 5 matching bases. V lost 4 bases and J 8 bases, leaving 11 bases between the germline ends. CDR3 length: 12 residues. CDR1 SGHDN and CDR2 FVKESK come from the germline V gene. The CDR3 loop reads CASSPTGYTQYF. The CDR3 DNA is TGTGCCAGCAGCCCTACGGGGTACACCCAGTACTTC.

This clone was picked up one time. CDR3 DNA sequence: TGTGCCAGCAGCTTAGCCTACACCGAAAACACAGATACGCAGTATTTT. This codes for CASSLAYTENTDTQYF. The V call is TRBV13, the J call TRBJ2-3; D not certain. The V gene's germline CDR1 is PRHDT and CDR2 FYEKMQ (reference sequence). V was shortened by 1 base and J by 2 bases, with 13 bases between the two germline ends. This CDR3 is built from 16 residues.

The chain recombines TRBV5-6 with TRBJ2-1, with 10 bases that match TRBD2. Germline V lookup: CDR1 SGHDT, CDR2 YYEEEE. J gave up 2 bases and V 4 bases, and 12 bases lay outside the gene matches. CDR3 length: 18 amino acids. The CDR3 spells CASSLRTSGDRTYNEQFF. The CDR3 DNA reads TGTGCCAGCAGCCTCCGGACTAGCGGTGATAGGACCTACAATGAGCAGTTCTTC.

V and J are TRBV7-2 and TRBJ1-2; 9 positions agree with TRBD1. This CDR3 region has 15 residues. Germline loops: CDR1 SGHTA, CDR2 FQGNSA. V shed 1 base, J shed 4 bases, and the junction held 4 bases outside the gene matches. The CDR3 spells CASSLEDRGVYGYTF. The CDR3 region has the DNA TGTGCCAGCAGCTTAGAGGACAGGGGCGTCTATGGCTACACCTTC.

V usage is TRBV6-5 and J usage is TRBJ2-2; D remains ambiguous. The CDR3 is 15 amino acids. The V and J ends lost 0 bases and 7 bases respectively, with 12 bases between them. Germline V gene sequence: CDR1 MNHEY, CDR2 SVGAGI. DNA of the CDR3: TGTGCCAGCAGTTACTCATCCGGGCACCTCGGGGAGCTGTTTTTT. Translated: CASSYSSGHLGELFF.

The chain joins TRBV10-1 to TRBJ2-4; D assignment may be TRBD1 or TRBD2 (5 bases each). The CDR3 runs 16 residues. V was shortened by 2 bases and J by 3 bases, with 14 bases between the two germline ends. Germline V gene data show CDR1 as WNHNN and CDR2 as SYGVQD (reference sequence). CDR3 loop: CASSEGGAQGKNIQYF. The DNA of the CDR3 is TGCGCCAGCAGTGAGGGGGGTGCCCAGGGCAAAAACATTCAGTACTTC.

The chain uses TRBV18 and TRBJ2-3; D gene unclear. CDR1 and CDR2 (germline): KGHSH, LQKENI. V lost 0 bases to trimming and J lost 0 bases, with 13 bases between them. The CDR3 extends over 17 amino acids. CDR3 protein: CASSPPVYATSTDTQYF. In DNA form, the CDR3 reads TGTGCCAGCTCACCACCGGTCTATGCGACTAGCACAGATACGCAGTATTTT.

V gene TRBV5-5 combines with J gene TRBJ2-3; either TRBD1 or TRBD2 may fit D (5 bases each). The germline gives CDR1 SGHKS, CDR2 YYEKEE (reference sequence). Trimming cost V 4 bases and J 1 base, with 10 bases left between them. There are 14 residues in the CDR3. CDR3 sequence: CASSPGTGTDTQYF. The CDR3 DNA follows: TGTGCCAGCAGCCCTGGGACGGGCACAGATACGCAGTATTTT.

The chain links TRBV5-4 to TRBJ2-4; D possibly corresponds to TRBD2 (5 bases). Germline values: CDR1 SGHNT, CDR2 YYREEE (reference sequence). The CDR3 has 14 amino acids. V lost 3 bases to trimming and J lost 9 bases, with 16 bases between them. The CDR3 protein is CASSSTGSRSIQYF. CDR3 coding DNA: TGTGCCAGCAGCTCCACGGGATCCAGAAGCATTCAGTACTTC.

The CDR3 region has the DNA TGTGCCAGCCGGGGGATCGCGGGCTACACCTTC. Translation: CASRGIAGYTF. The J gene is TRBJ1-2, the V gene TRBV6-5, with a weak D call TRBD1 (5 bases). V was shortened by 8 bases and J by 8 bases, with 12 bases between the two germline ends. The CDR3 extends over 11 amino acids. CDR1 is MNHEY, CDR2 SVGAGI, per germline.

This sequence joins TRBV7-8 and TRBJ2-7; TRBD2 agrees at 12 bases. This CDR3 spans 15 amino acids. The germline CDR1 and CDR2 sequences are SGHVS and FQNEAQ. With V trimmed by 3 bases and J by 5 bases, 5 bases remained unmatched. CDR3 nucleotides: TGTGCCAGCAGCTTCTCGACTAGCGGGAGCCACGAGCAGTACTTC. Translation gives CASSFSTSGSHEQYF.

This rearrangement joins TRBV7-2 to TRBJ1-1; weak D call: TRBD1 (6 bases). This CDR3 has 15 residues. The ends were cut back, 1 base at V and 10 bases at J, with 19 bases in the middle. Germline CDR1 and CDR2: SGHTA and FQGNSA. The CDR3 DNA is TGTGCCAGCAGCTTAGATGGGGGCGGGAGGTTGCGAGCTTTCTTT. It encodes CASSLDGGGRLRAFF. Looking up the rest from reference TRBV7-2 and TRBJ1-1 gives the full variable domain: GAGVSQSPSNKVTEKGKDVELRCDPISGHTALYWYRQSLGQGLEFLIYFQGNSAPDKSGLPSDRFSAERTGGSVSTLTIQRTQQEDSAVYLCASSLDGGGRLRAFFGQGTRLTVV.